A selection of T cell receptor beta chains follows, all from one sample in a study of control samples from healthy donors and cancer patients. Profiling relied on immunoSEQ multiplex PCR, and the TCRdb table lists in-frame clones only, not all of them. The table records 190,000 or so clones, over 80% of them present only once. The sequencing sample was made of blood. Receptors originate from a man between 18 and 35 years old in good health. CDR3s include the opening cysteine and the closing phenylalanine or tryptophan.

v_gene	len	j_gene	CDR3aa
TRBV27	17	TRBJ2-7	CASSLSGGRGIPYEQYF
TRBV3-1/TRBV3-2	15	TRBJ2-2	CASSQAGTDPGELFF
TRBV28	12	TRBJ2-7	CASSPWTYEQYF
TRBV5-1	14	TRBJ2-7	CASSGGGPYYEQYF
TRBV5-5	16	TRBJ1-2	CASSLAPGGQGYGYTF
TRBV14	14	TRBJ2-7	CASSQEVGAQEQYF
TRBV27	15	TRBJ1-1	CASRQTGGFGTEAFF
TRBV12-3/TRBV12-4	12	TRBJ2-5	CASRGDVETQYF
TRBV30	13	TRBJ1-5	CAWSVTVNQPQHF
TRBV10-3	17	TRBJ2-3	CAISESGAMTGGDTQYF
TRBV29-1	13	TRBJ1-2	CSVTSQVGYGYTF
TRBV5-6	13	TRBJ1-1	CASSPRWNTEAFF